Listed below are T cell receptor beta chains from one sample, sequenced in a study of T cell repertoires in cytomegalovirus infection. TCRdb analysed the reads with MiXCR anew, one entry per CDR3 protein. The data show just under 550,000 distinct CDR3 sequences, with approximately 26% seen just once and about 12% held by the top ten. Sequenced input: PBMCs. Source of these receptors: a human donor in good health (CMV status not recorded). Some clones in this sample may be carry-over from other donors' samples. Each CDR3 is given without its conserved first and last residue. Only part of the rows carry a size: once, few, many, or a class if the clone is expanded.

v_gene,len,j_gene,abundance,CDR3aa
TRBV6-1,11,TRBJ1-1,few,ASSGTVNTEAF
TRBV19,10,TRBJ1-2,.,ASSTESYGYT
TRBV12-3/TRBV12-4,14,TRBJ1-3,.,ASSLQGTGRGNTIY
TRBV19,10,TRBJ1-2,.,AAGTGVGGYT
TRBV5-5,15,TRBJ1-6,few,ASSLGRVGSYNSPLH
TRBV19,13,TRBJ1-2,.,ASSIGTASNYGYT
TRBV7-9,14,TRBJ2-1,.,ASSLEGTVLYNEQF
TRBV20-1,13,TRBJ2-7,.,SARSQGAPTYEQY
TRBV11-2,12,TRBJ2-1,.,ASSLENPSGEQF
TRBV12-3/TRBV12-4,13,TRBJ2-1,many,ASRGVGSAYNEQF
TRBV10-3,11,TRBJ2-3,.,AIGTASTDTQY
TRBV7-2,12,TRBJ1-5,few,ASSSSQGDQPQH
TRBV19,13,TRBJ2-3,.,ASSMGGRVPDTQY
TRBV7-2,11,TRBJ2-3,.,ASSIQGGDTQY
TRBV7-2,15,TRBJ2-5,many,ASSPGPGLASRETQY
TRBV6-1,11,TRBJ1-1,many,ASTLQWGTEAF
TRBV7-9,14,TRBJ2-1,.,ASLPAGTRILDEQF
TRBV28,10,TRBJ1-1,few,ASSLQDSGAF
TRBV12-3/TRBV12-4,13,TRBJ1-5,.,ASSFGVVRNQPQH
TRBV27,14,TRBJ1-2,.,ASSPRDPRNDYGYT
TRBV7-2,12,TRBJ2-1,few,ASSLRLAAHEQF
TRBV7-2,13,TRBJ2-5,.,ASSGRAGALETQY
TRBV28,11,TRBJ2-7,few,ASSPAPIYEQY
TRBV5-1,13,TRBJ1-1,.,ASSLATGRSTEAF
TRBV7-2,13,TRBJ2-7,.,ASSLALAVTYEQY
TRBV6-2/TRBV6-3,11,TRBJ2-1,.,ASSYGLFNEQF
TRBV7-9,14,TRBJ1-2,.,ASSPTQGARDYGYT
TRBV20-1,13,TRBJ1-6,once,SATTASSYNSPLH
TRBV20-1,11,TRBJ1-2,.,SASPDEVYGYT
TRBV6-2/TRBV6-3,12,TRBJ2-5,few,ASSYAGTAETQY
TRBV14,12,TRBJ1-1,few,ASSQFNKDTEAF
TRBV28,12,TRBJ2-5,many,ASSFLGTGGTQY
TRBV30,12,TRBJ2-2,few,AWSNTGYTGELF
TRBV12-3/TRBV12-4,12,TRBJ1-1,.,ASSPSSGGTEAF
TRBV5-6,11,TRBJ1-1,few,ASSFRGLTEAF
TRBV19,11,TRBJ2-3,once,ASAGTRTDTQY